Detailed here is one T cell receptor (beta chain). The antigen is undetermined. This sample was included in a study of T cell responses to AZD1222 COVID-19 vaccine. The germline gives CDR1 LNHDA, CDR2 SQIVND (reference sequence). The CDR3 covers 13 residues. V was shortened by 2 bases and J by 2 bases, with 7 bases between the two germline ends. TCRdb keeps only in-frame clones here, not all; method: immunoSEQ multiplex PCR. The sample gives more than 95,000 clones, around 90% of which show up once; 8% to 10% is in the top ten. The study, taken as a whole, reports: Spike-specific TCR breadth and depth rose after two AZD1222 doses.

The J gene is TRBJ2-7, the V gene TRBV19, with D possibly matching TRBD2 (6 bases). This clonotype was obtained from an adult in good health. The sequences come from peripheral blood, collected on day 0 of AZD1222 vaccination. CDR3 nucleotide sequence: TGTGCCAGTAGTATAACGGGGGCCTACGAGCAGTACTTC. Protein product: CASSITGAYEQYF. Full variable domain (missing parts from reference TRBV19 and TRBJ2-7): DGGITQSPKYLFRKEGQNVTLSCEQNLNHDAMYWYRQDPGQGLRLIYYSQIVNDFQKGDIAEGYSVSREKKESFPLTVTSAQKNPTAFYLCASSITGAYEQYFGPGTRLTVT.